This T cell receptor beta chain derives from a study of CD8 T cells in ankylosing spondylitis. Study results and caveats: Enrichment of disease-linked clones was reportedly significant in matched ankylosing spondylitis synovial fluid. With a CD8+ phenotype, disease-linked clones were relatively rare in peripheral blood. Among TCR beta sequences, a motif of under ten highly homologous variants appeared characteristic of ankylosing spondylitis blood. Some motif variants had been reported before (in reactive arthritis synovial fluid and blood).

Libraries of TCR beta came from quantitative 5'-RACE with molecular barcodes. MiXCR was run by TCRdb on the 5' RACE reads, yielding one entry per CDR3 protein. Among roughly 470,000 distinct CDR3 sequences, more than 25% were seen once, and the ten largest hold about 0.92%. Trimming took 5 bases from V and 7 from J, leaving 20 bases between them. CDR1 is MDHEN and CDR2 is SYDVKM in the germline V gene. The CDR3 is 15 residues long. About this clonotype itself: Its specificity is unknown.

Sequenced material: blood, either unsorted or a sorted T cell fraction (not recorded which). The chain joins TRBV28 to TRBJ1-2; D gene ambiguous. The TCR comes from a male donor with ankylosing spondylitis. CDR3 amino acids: CASSPNPLLTGGYTF. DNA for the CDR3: TGTGCCAGCAGTCCCAACCCCCTCCTTACGGGTGGCTACACCTTC.